This T cell receptor (beta chain) was identified during a study of CD8+CD57+ T cells in acquired aplastic anemia. This clonotype was seen many times. CD8+CD57+ cell expansion had been shown by flow cytometry in patients chosen for sequencing. V gave up 6 bases and J gave up 4 bases, with 15 bases separating them. There are 14 residues in the CDR3. Genomic DNA constituted the template upon which TCR beta VDJ and CDR3 profiling was performed. TCRdb re-derived calls from the reads in MiXCR, one entry per CDR3 protein. This sample has hundreds of thousands of distinct CDR3 sequences, with roughly 53% found just once.

The rearrangement links TRBV12-3 or TRBV12-4 to TRBJ1-2, with D tentatively TRBD1 (5 bases). The TCR was taken from a human donor with aplastic anemia. Sequencing was done on a sample of sorted CD4+, CD8+, or CD8+CD57+ T cells (not recorded which) from PBMCs. The CDR3 DNA reads as TGTGCCAGCAGAACCGGGACGGGGACCTATGGCTACACCTTC. This sequence encodes CASRTGTGTYGYTF.